This TCR beta chain was obtained from a study of CD8 T cells in ankylosing spondylitis. Study results and limitations: Characteristic of ankylosing spondylitis blood, it appeared, was a TCR beta motif comprising several highly homologous variants.

This clonotype was picked up many times. The antigen is not known. TCRdb re-analysed the 5' RACE reads in MiXCR, keeping a single row per CDR3 protein. This repertoire shows around 210,000 distinct CDR3 sequences, 8% to 10% found once; its top ten account for 4.8%. The germline CDR1 and CDR2 sequences are SQVTM and ANQGSEA. The V gene lost 6 bases and the J gene lost 3 bases, with 11 bases spanning the gap. The CDR3 has 12 amino acids. The chain has TRBV29-1 and TRBJ1-1; D remains ambiguous. Sequences were obtained from blood, either unsorted or a sorted T cell fraction (not recorded which). The sequence was obtained from a female donor with ankylosing spondylitis or in good health (not recorded which). The CDR3 here is CSVGAGDTEAFF. The CDR3 DNA follows: TGCAGCGTAGGCGCCGGGGACACTGAAGCTTTCTTT.